This T cell receptor beta chain was identified in a study of T cells in Graves' hyperthyroidism and ophthalmopathy. Germline CDR1 SGHRS, CDR2 YFSETQ. The CDR3 contains 12 residues. Trimming took 8 bases from V and 2 from J, leaving 10 bases between them. General study findings and limits: Blood shared most expanded thyroid clonotypes above 0.001. A model of 13 V-J pairs discriminated ophthalmopathy from stable hyperthyroidism. Ophthalmopathy, which appeared later, was predicted by the model a median about 6 months before onset.

RNA transcripts served as the template for amplifying TCR beta CDR3 regions. TCR CDR3 underwent first-round RT-PCR with the HTBI primer set. TCRdb used MiXCR to reprocess the multiplex PCR reads, holding one entry per CDR3 protein. This table holds more than 550,000 distinct CDR3 sequences, roughly 46% found once. About this clonotype: Its antigen is still unknown.

The chain uses TRBV5-1 and TRBJ1-1; no reliable D call. This sequence was found in an adult man with Graves' disease, either hyperthyroidism or ophthalmopathy (not recorded which). Input material: peripheral blood or thyroid tissue (not recorded which). The CDR3 nucleotides read TGCGCCAGTAAAAAGGGTAACACTGAAGCTTTCTTT. Its translation: CASKKGNTEAFF. Filled out from reference TRBV5-1 and TRBJ1-1, the complete variable domain reads KAGVTQTPRYLIKTRGQQVTLSCSPISGHRSVSWYQQTPGQGLQFLFEYFSETQRNKGNFPGRFSGRQFSNSRSEMNVSTLELGDSALYLCASKKGNTEAFFGQGTRLTVV.